The next 27 T cell receptor beta chains were all read from a single sample in a study of shared clonotypes between healthy human individuals. The table came from immunoSEQ multiplex PCR; TCRdb's copy has only in-frame clones and leaves some out. Altogether some 2,500,000 clones are present, 92% being singletons, with the ten largest covering about 0.41%. Sequencing used naive CD4+ T cells from PBMCs. Subset defined: CD45RA+ positively selected. The receptor set was obtained from a man aged 18 to 30 in good health. Some clones in this sample may be carry-over from other donors' samples.

V and J are TRBV10-3 and TRBJ2-7, with 12 nucleotides matching TRBD2. Germline lookup yields CDR1 ENHRY and CDR2 SYGVKD. V shed 8 bases and J 6 bases; nucleotides not matched to a gene: 14. CDR3 length equals 16 residues. The CDR3 DNA reads TGTGCCATCGGACAGAGACTAGCGGGAGATTTTGGCGAGCAGTACTTC. This codes for CAIGQRLAGDFGEQYF.

A word on this clone: The same CDR3 also results from other DNA sequences found in this sample. The chain is built from TRBV5-4 and TRBJ1-1; D unclear. Germline V CDR1 and CDR2: SGHNT, YYREEE (reference sequence). This CDR3 contains 13 residues. The V end was cut by 0 bases, the J end by 3 bases, with 6 bases between. CDR3 nucleotides: TGTGCCAGCAGCTTGGTGCCCGACACTGAAGCTTTCTTT. Amino acid sequence: CASSLVPDTEAFF.

The gene calls are TRBV6-1 and TRBJ1-5; the match to TRBD1 covers 8 bases. The CDR3 contains 15 residues. With 0 bases clipped from V and 5 bases from J, the junction kept 3 bases outside the gene matches. Looked up from germline, CDR1 is MNHNS and CDR2 is SASEGT. As DNA, the CDR3 is TGTGCCAGCAGTGAAGCATTGACAGGGGATCAGCCCCAGCATTTT. This translates into CASSEALTGDQPQHF.

The chain recombines TRBV7-9 with TRBJ1-1, with D maybe TRBD1 (5 bases). Germline CDR1 is SEHNR and CDR2 is FQNEAQ (reference sequence). CDR3 length equals 19 residues. The V end lost 3 bases, the J end lost 2 bases, and 25 bases lay between the germline ends. CDR3 protein: CASSFPFRQGISSNTEAFF. CDR3 DNA sequence: TGTGCCAGCAGCTTTCCATTTCGGCAGGGAATAAGTTCTAACACTGAAGCTTTCTTT.

V gene TRBV7-3 combines with J gene TRBJ2-1; no reliable D call. The ends were cut back, 2 bases at V and 5 bases at J, with 10 bases in the middle. Germline lookup yields CDR1 SGHTA and CDR2 FQGTGA. The CDR3 contains 14 residues. In nucleotides, the CDR3 is TGTGCCAGCAGCTTAGGGTCTAGAAACAATGAGCAGTTCTTC. This translates into CASSLGSRNNEQFF.

The genes are TRBV5-1 and TRBJ2-1; TRBD1 agrees at 9 bases. V lost 5 bases to trimming and J lost 6 bases; unmatched junction nucleotides: 12. CDR1 and CDR2 (germline): SGHRS, YFSETQ. The CDR3 extends over 16 amino acids. The CDR3 here is CASRSRDRDLGNEQFF. The CDR3 DNA reads TGCGCCAGCAGGTCCCGGGACAGGGATCTTGGCAATGAGCAGTTCTTC.

This chain links TRBV28 with TRBJ2-1; the match to TRBD1 covers 7 bases. V was pared by 2 bases and J by 3 bases, with 4 bases of the junction left unmatched. The CDR3 loop spans 15 amino acids. CDR1 is MDHEN and CDR2 is SYDVKM in the germline V gene. The chain's CDR3 is CASSLPGGFYNEQFF. Here the CDR3 DNA reads TGTGCCAGCAGTTTACCAGGGGGTTTCTACAATGAGCAGTTCTTC. The full variable domain, completed using reference TRBV28 and TRBJ2-1, is DVKVTQSSRYLVKRTGEKVFLECVQDMDHENMFWYRQDPGLGLRLIYFSYDVKMKEKGDIPEGYSVSREKKERFSLILESASTNQTSMYLCASSLPGGFYNEQFFGPGTRLTVL.

CDR3 in DNA: TGTGCCAGCAGCCGAAGGGCTGAGCGTGGCTACACCTTC. It yields the protein CASSRRAERGYTF. The rearrangement links TRBV14 to TRBJ1-2; D remains ambiguous. Per germline, CDR1 SGHDN and CDR2 FVKESK. This CDR3 contains 13 residues. V lost 4 bases and J lost 7, with 13 bases in between. Filled out from reference TRBV14 and TRBJ1-2, the complete variable domain reads EAGVTQFPSHSVIEKGQTVTLRCDPISGHDNLYWYRRVMGKEIKFLLHFVKESKQDESGMPNNRFLAERTGGTYSTLKVQPAELEDSGVYFCASSRRAERGYTFGSGTRLTVV.

The chain has TRBV27 and TRBJ2-7; no firm D call. The CDR3 is 16 residues long. V lost 1 base to trimming and J lost 0 bases, with 13 bases between them. Per the germline V gene, CDR1 is MNHEY and CDR2 is SMNVEV (reference sequence). The DNA for the CDR3 is TGTGCCAGCAGTTTATATCCAAATCCCAGCTCCTACGAGCAGTACTTC. Its translation: CASSLYPNPSSYEQYF.

The CDR3 here is CASSEMGSYNEQFF. CDR3 in DNA: TGTGCCAGCAGTGAAATGGGATCCTACAATGAGCAGTTCTTC. The chain is built from TRBV6-1 and TRBJ2-1; D unclear. From germline, CDR1 is MNHNS and CDR2 SASEGT. CDR3 length: 14 amino acids. Trimming removed 2 bases at V and 1 base at J, with 6 bases between.

This clone was seen a few times. The chain combines TRBV6-1 with TRBJ1-1, with 8 nucleotides matching TRBD1. V trimming: 3 bases; J trimming: 2 bases; junction bases outside the gene matches: 8. CDR1 is MNHNS and CDR2 is SASEGT in the germline V gene. The CDR3 is 16 amino acids. The CDR3 is CASSDRQGPRNTEAFF. CDR3 coding DNA: TGTGCCAGCAGTGACCGACAGGGGCCAAGAAACACTGAAGCTTTCTTT.

The chain carries TRBV6-5 and TRBJ2-5; TRBD2 is a possible D gene (7 bases). Germline V gene lookup returns CDR1 MNHEY and CDR2 SVGAGI. The V end was cut by 4 bases, the J end by 2 bases, with 14 bases between. The CDR3 is 15 amino acids. The DNA for the CDR3 is TGTGCCAGCAGTTCTTGGGGGGGGCTTCAAGAGACCCAGTACTTC. This sequence encodes CASSSWGGLQETQYF.

The chain couples TRBV7-9 to TRBJ2-1; 8 nucleotides match TRBD2. Germline V gene data show CDR1 as SEHNR and CDR2 as FQNEAQ (reference sequence). Losses at the gene ends were 4 bases for V and 8 bases for J; bases not matched to a gene: 10. This CDR3 comprises 15 residues. The CDR3 spells CASSSTGTSAYEQFF. The CDR3 region has the DNA TGTGCCAGCAGCTCAACCGGGACTAGTGCGTATGAGCAGTTCTTC.

The rearrangement uses TRBV28 and TRBJ2-7, with D uncertain. Germline values: CDR1 MDHEN, CDR2 SYDVKM. The V end was cut by 4 bases, the J end by 3 bases, with 16 bases between. This CDR3 has 15 amino acids. As DNA, the CDR3 is TGTGCCAGCAGTTACAAGCAGACCTTACTCTACGAGCAGTACTTC. Amino acids: CASSYKQTLLYEQYF. The full variable domain, in which reference TRBV28 and TRBJ2-7 provide the parts outside the CDR3, is DVKVTQSSRYLVKRTGEKVFLECVQDMDHENMFWYRQDPGLGLRLIYFSYDVKMKEKGDIPEGYSVSREKKERFSLILESASTNQTSMYLCASSYKQTLLYEQYFGPGTRLTVT.

The rearrangement uses TRBV18 and TRBJ2-2; D is perhaps TRBD2 (6 bases). CDR1 and CDR2 from the germline V gene are KGHSH and LQKENI. There are 16 residues in the CDR3. V lost 2 bases and J 2 bases, leaving 12 bases between the germline ends. The CDR3 is CASSPLDYGNTGELFF. CDR3 coding DNA: TGTGCCAGCTCACCATTGGACTATGGTAACACCGGGGAGCTGTTTTTT. Full variable domain (rest looked up from reference TRBV18 and TRBJ2-2): NAGVMQNPRHLVRRRGQEARLRCSPMKGHSHVYWYRQLPEEGLKFMVYLQKENIIDESGMPKERFSAEFPKEGPSILRIQQVVRGDSAAYFCASSPLDYGNTGELFFGEGSRLTVL.

This clone was found once. The V gene is TRBV5-6, the J gene TRBJ1-1; D uncertain. The length of the CDR3 is 16 residues. Trimming pared 0 bases from V and 8 bases from J, leaving 20 bases between. Germline V gene data show CDR1 as SGHDT and CDR2 as YYEEEE. The CDR3 nucleotides read TGTGCCAGCAGCTTGGCCCTCGGCAGCCTGTCATTCGAAGCTTTCTTT. This sequence encodes CASSLALGSLSFEAFF.

This chain uses TRBV5-1 with TRBJ1-6; 12 bases align to TRBD1. Germline CDR1 and CDR2: SGHRS and YFSETQ. With 4 bases clipped from V and 12 bases from J, the junction kept 8 bases outside the gene matches. This CDR3 is built from 15 residues. CDR3 in amino acids: CASSQGTGGPLPLHF. CDR3 sequence (DNA): TGCGCCAGCAGCCAAGGGACAGGGGGCCCTTTACCCCTCCACTTT.

The V call is TRBV5-6, the J call TRBJ2-1; TRBD1 is a possible D gene (5 bases). Germline V gives CDR1 SGHDT, CDR2 YYEEEE. The germline V and J ends were trimmed by 1 base and 8 bases, with 10 bases remaining between them. There are 13 residues in the CDR3. The CDR3 loop is CASSLRGFYEQFF. The CDR3 DNA is TGTGCCAGCAGCTTGAGGGGCTTCTATGAGCAGTTCTTC.

This chain joins TRBV5-5 and TRBJ1-2; D gene uncertain. The ends were cut back, 0 bases at V and 6 bases at J, with 9 bases in the middle. The CDR3 is 13 residues long. The germline V gene encodes CDR1 SGHKS and CDR2 YYEKEE (reference sequence). The CDR3 DNA reads TGTGCCAGCAGCTTGGAAGGGAGGGATGGCTACACCTTC. Translated, it gives CASSLEGRDGYTF.

The gene calls are TRBV7-2 and TRBJ2-7; the D call may be TRBD1 or TRBD2 (6 bases each). The V end lost 6 bases, the J end lost 4 bases, and 19 bases lay between the germline ends. Germline loops: CDR1 SGHTA, CDR2 FQGNSA. CDR3 size: 15 residues. The CDR3 nucleotides read TGTGCCAGCAGGGGGGGCCAGCGGTTGGCTTACGAGCAGTACTTC. Translating gives CASRGGQRLAYEQYF.

The chain recombines TRBV10-1 with TRBJ2-2; D unclear. Germline CDR1 and CDR2: WNHNN and SYGVQD (reference sequence). The CDR3 extends over 15 amino acids. Deletions cut 3 bases from V and 1 base from J, with 9 bases between. CDR3 DNA: TGCGCCAGCAGTGAATTTTCGGGGAACACCGGGGAGCTGTTTTTT. This codes for CASSEFSGNTGELFF.

CDR3 nucleotides: TGTGCCAGCTCACTATCCGGGACAGAGGGTGAAGCTTTCTTT. It yields the protein CASSLSGTEGEAFF. V is TRBV18 and J is TRBJ1-1, with 7 bases that match TRBD1. Looked up from germline, CDR1 is KGHSH and CDR2 is LQKENI. The ends lost 4 bases at V and 7 bases at J; junction bases unmatched: 9. The CDR3 spans 14 residues.

The chain is built from TRBV28 and TRBJ2-7; 9 bases line up with TRBD2. Trimming took 4 bases from V and 5 from J; bases not matched to a gene: 9. This CDR3 has 15 residues. CDR1 and CDR2 (germline): MDHEN, SYDVKM. The DNA of the CDR3 is TGTGCCAGCAGTTCCCGCCGGACTAGCGTAGACGAGCAGTACTTC. Translating gives CASSSRRTSVDEQYF.

The chain couples TRBV29-1 to TRBJ1-5, with unresolved D. CDR3 length: 19 residues. Germline V gene sequence: CDR1 SQVTM, CDR2 ANQGSEA. The V gene lost 1 base and the J gene lost 2 bases, with 24 bases spanning the gap. This CDR3 reads CSVEGPTGEVARGNQPQHF. CDR3 in DNA: TGCAGCGTTGAAGGACCTACCGGCGAGGTGGCCCGCGGCAATCAGCCCCAGCATTTT.

The J gene is TRBJ2-7, the V gene TRBV9, with D perhaps TRBD2 (5 bases). The V end was cut by 3 bases, the J end by 6 bases, with 10 bases between. Germline V gives CDR1 SGDLS, CDR2 YYNGEE. The CDR3 spans 12 residues. Here the CDR3 reads CASSGSGGEQYF. The CDR3 DNA reads as TGTGCCAGCAGCGGGAGTGGAGGCGAGCAGTACTTC.

The chain has TRBV6-5 and TRBJ1-1, with D tentatively TRBD1 (6 bases). There are 15 residues in the CDR3. Trimming took 6 bases from V and 2 from J, leaving 16 bases between them. CDR1 and CDR2 from the germline V gene are MNHEY and SVGAGI. For the CDR3, the DNA is TGTGCCAGCAGGATCCCCGGACAGCCTAACACTGAAGCTTTCTTT. Amino acids: CASRIPGQPNTEAFF.

As concerns this clone: The junction departs from the called germline gene at one end, perhaps through a read error. This chain links TRBV7-2 with TRBJ1-1; D possibly corresponds to TRBD1 (6 bases). This CDR3 contains 15 residues. CDR1 SGHTA and CDR2 FQGNSA come from the germline V gene. CDR3 bases: TGTGCCAGTCGGGAGGGGGGGCGCATGAATACTGAAGCTTTCTTT. Amino acids: CASREGGRMNTEAFF.